Listed here are 30 T cell receptor beta chains from one sample, sequenced in a study of beta chain features in type 1 diabetes. Investigators reverse transcribed all isolated RNA, so they sequenced expressed TCRB transcripts. Produced via immunoSEQ multiplex PCR; TCRdb's table is partial and in-frame only. The sample records 680,000 or so clones, about an eighth being singletons. General study results and limits: Moderate yet significant TCRB CDR3 shortening was seen in Type 1 diabetes patients in all four CD4+ subsets.

No antigens are known for them. Sequencing input: naive CD4+ T cells from blood. The receptors derive from a man younger than 35 with type 1 diabetes.

The chain joins TRBV7-3 to TRBJ2-1; D gene unclear. Trimming took off 5 bases at V and 12 bases at J, with 23 bases between the two ends. Germline CDR1 reads SGHTA; CDR2 reads FQGTGA. This CDR3 contains 15 residues. CDR3 coding DNA: TGTGCCAGCAGCACACGATCCGAAGGAGAATTCCGGCAGTTCTTC. Its translation: CASSTRSEGEFRQFF.

This chain links TRBV5-6 with TRBJ2-7; 13 positions agree with TRBD2. The V and J ends lost 3 bases and 3 bases, in that order; junction bases with no gene match: 6. The CDR3 is made up of 16 amino acids. From germline, CDR1 is SGHDT and CDR2 YYEEEE. The CDR3 DNA is TGTGCCAGCAGCTACTGGACTAGCGGGGGACTCTACGAGCAGTACTTC. It encodes CASSYWTSGGLYEQYF.

This clone turned up a few times. This chain connects TRBV5-4 to TRBJ2-7; no clear D gene. With 4 bases removed from V and 3 bases from J, the gap between germline ends came to 5 bases. The CDR3 runs 11 residues. Looked up from germline, CDR1 is SGHNT and CDR2 is YYREEE (reference sequence). The CDR3 spells CASSSYYEQYF. The CDR3 DNA reads as TGTGCCAGCAGCAGTTACTACGAGCAGTACTTC.

In its sample, this clone was seen a few times. This chain links TRBV5-1 with TRBJ1-5; D gene ambiguous. The CDR3 consists of 13 residues. The V gene lost 4 bases and the J gene lost 9 bases, with 14 bases spanning the gap. The germline gives CDR1 SGHRS, CDR2 YFSETQ. As DNA, the CDR3 is TGCGCCAGCAGCCGAGACGGGGAATTGCCCCAGCATTTT. It encodes CASSRDGELPQHF. The entire variable domain, with the rest obtained from reference TRBV5-1 and TRBJ1-5, is as follows: KAGVTQTPRYLIKTRGQQVTLSCSPISGHRSVSWYQQTPGQGLQFLFEYFSETQRNKGNFPGRFSGRQFSNSRSEMNVSTLELGDSALYLCASSRDGELPQHFGDGTRLSIL.

The CDR3 DNA reads as TGTGCCTGGACTACGGGACAGGGGTTCACAGATACGCAGTATTTT. Protein product: CAWTTGQGFTDTQYF. The chain recombines TRBV30 with TRBJ2-3; 10 bases match TRBD1. The junction had 6 bases not matched to a gene; V was cut back by 4 bases and J by 2 bases. The V gene's germline CDR1 is GTSNPN and CDR2 SVGIG (reference sequence). CDR3 length: 15 residues.

V gene TRBV2 combines with J gene TRBJ2-3, with D possibly being TRBD1 or TRBD2 (5 bases each). CDR1 and CDR2 from the germline V gene are SNHLY and FYNNEI. V shed 8 bases and J shed 2 bases, with 17 bases lying between them. This CDR3 has 15 amino acids. The CDR3 here is CASRVGDSYTDTQYF. CDR3 sequence (DNA): TGTGCCAGCCGCGTGGGAGACAGCTACACAGATACGCAGTATTTT.

This chain joins TRBV6-1 and TRBJ2-4; D unclear. CDR1 and CDR2 from the germline V gene are MNHNS and SASEGT. V lost 1 base and J 6 bases, leaving 10 bases between the germline ends. There are 14 residues in the CDR3. CDR3 nucleotide sequence: TGTGCCAGCAGTGAAGAGCTCAGTCCAAACATTCAGTACTTC. Its protein is CASSEELSPNIQYF.

The sample holds a few counts of this clone. The chain recombines TRBV29-1 with TRBJ2-5; D is possibly TRBD1 (5 bases). The CDR3 length is 13 residues. V was trimmed by 4 bases and J by 1 base, leaving 10 bases between them. Germline CDR1 and CDR2: SQVTM and ANQGSEA. CDR3 residues: CSVGLTAQETQYF. The CDR3 DNA reads TGCAGCGTTGGTCTGACAGCCCAAGAGACCCAGTACTTC.

The V gene is TRBV7-9, the J gene TRBJ2-3; D could derive from TRBD1 or TRBD2 (5 bases each). Germline V gives CDR1 SEHNR, CDR2 FQNEAQ (reference sequence). This CDR3 has 18 amino acids. V dropped 3 bases and J dropped 2 bases, with 21 bases sitting between them. DNA of the CDR3: TGTGCCAGCAGCTTTTTGGGCCGAGGGGTAGGGTTCACAGATACGCAGTATTTT. Translating it yields CASSFLGRGVGFTDTQYF.

The CDR3 sequence is CASSPPRSSYEQYF. The CDR3 coding sequence is TGTGCCAGCTCACCACCGAGAAGCTCCTACGAGCAGTACTTC. The chain uses TRBV18 and TRBJ2-7, with D unclear. Germline V gives CDR1 KGHSH, CDR2 LQKENI. This CDR3 region has 14 residues. The V end lost 0 bases, the J end lost 0 bases, and 6 bases lay between the germline ends.

This clone was found a few times. The V call is TRBV10-1, the J call TRBJ1-2; the D is unclear. There are 13 residues in the CDR3. Germline values: CDR1 WNHNN, CDR2 SYGVQD (reference sequence). V was pared by 3 bases and J by 8 bases, with 13 bases between. CDR3 coding DNA: TGCGCCAGCAGTGATCTTGCGATCGGGGGCTACACCTTC. Translating it yields CASSDLAIGGYTF.

This clone has only a few counts. The chain recombines TRBV6-6 with TRBJ2-5; 8 positions match TRBD2. The junction had 5 bases not matched to a gene; V was cut back by 4 bases and J by 1 base. CDR3 size: 15 residues. CDR1 is MNHNY, CDR2 SVGAGI, per germline (reference sequence). The CDR3 nucleotides read TGTGCCAGCAGTTTCACGGGGGGGCCCCAAGAGACCCAGTACTTC. Encoded protein: CASSFTGGPQETQYF.

This clone was observed a handful of times. V usage is TRBV30 and J usage is TRBJ1-5; 7 nucleotides align to TRBD1. The V segment lost 1 base and the J segment 2 bases; nucleotides outside the gene matches: 2. The CDR3 is made up of 14 amino acids. Germline V gives CDR1 GTSNPN, CDR2 SVGIG (reference sequence). The CDR3 is CAWSATGGNQPQHF. CDR3 sequence (DNA): TGTGCCTGGAGTGCCACAGGGGGCAATCAGCCCCAGCATTTT.

This clone has more than one count but fewer than ten. Here the CDR3 DNA reads TGTGCCTGGAGTGTGAAATGGTTCCGGGACAGGGGGCTTCAGCCCCAGCATTTT. It yields the protein CAWSVKWFRDRGLQPQHF. The gene calls are TRBV30 and TRBJ1-5, with 12 positions matching TRBD1. This CDR3 has 18 residues. The V gene end was trimmed by 0 bases and the J gene end by 6 bases; junction bases not matched to a gene: 12. Germline loops: CDR1 GTSNPN, CDR2 SVGIG (reference sequence).

This clone was counted only a few times. The chain recombines TRBV30 with TRBJ2-6, with D perhaps matching TRBD1 (6 bases). CDR1 and CDR2 from the germline V gene are GTSNPN and SVGIG (reference sequence). The V end was cut by 0 bases, the J end by 19 bases, with 13 bases between. The CDR3 length is 11 residues. This CDR3 is CAWSVQGQGTF. In nucleotides, the CDR3 is TGTGCCTGGAGTGTACAGGGACAAGGAACTTTC.

This chain links TRBV10-3 with TRBJ1-6, with D possibly being TRBD1 (6 bases). This CDR3 contains 13 residues. V lost 2 bases to trimming and J lost 10 bases, with 9 bases between them. Germline V gene sequence: CDR1 ENHRY, CDR2 SYGVKD. CDR3 bases: TGTGCCATCAGTGAGAACAGGGAGTCACCCCTCCACTTT. Translation gives CAISENRESPLHF.

CDR3 in DNA: TGTGCCAGTAGTAGGCAGGGGGCTGACGGGGAGCTGTTTTTT. Residues: CASSRQGADGELFF. The gene calls are TRBV19 and TRBJ2-2; TRBD1 matches 8 bases. J lost 7 bases, V lost 4 bases, and 5 bases had no gene match. The CDR3 is 14 residues long. Germline CDR1 reads LNHDA; CDR2 reads SQIVND (reference sequence).

This rearrangement joins TRBV7-9 to TRBJ1-6; 9 nucleotides line up with TRBD1. CDR1 and CDR2 from the germline V gene are SEHNR and FQNEAQ (reference sequence). V lost 5 bases, J lost 8 bases, and 4 bases stayed unmatched. The CDR3 length is 14 residues. CDR3 amino acids: CASSRDREDSPLHF. The CDR3 DNA reads as TGTGCCAGCAGCAGGGACAGGGAGGATTCACCCCTCCACTTT.

This clone appeared many times. This rearrangement joins TRBV21-1 to TRBJ2-7; TRBD1 is the table's D call and was not checked against the DNA. TRBV21-1 is a pseudogene segment. This CDR3 is 12 amino acids long. In DNA, the CDR3 is TGTGCCAGCAGCCAAAGTCAGAACGAGCAGTACTTC. Protein sequence: CASSQSQNEQYF.

This clone was seen a few times. The chain employs TRBV11-1 and TRBJ1-6, with D possibly being TRBD1 (6 bases). V gave up 5 bases and J gave up 7 bases, with 12 bases separating them. The CDR3 has 14 amino acids. Germline V lookup: CDR1 SGHAT, CDR2 FQDESV (reference sequence). The CDR3 region has the DNA TGTGCCAGCAGCCCAGGGGCAGGGAATTCACCCCTCCACTTT. It is translated as CASSPGAGNSPLHF.

The sample holds a few counts of this clone. Other nucleotide sequences from this sample produce the same CDR3. This sequence joins TRBV18 and TRBJ1-5; 9 bases align to TRBD1. This CDR3 is 15 amino acids long. J gave up 4 bases and V 3 bases, and 4 bases lay outside the gene matches. In germline, CDR1 is KGHSH, CDR2 LQKENI. The DNA for the CDR3 is TGTGCCAGCTCACCCCCGGGACAGGGTAATCAGCCCCAGCATTTT. It encodes CASSPPGQGNQPQHF.

The chain carries TRBV4-2 and TRBJ2-1; 9 nucleotides align to TRBD2. Germline CDR1 reads LGHNA; CDR2 reads YNFKEQ. J was trimmed by 7 bases and V by 0 bases; bases with no gene match: 7. The CDR3 runs to 16 residues. In DNA form, the CDR3 reads TGTGCCAGCAGCCAAGAGGGGGCTAGCGGGGTGAATGAGCAGTTCTTC. This codes for CASSQEGASGVNEQFF.

J is TRBJ2-7 and V is TRBV27; D is unresolved. V was clipped by 4 bases and J by 5 bases, with 9 bases between them. The CDR3 is 12 residues long. The germline CDR1 and CDR2 sequences are MNHEY and SMNVEV (reference sequence). The CDR3 sequence is CASSSIRDEQYF. The DNA for the CDR3 is TGTGCCAGCAGTTCGATCAGAGACGAGCAGTACTTC.

V usage is TRBV4-1 and J usage is TRBJ1-5; no definite D call. V gave up 0 bases and J gave up 7 bases, with 10 bases separating them. Germline V lookup: CDR1 MGHRA, CDR2 YSYEKL. The CDR3 covers 14 residues. The CDR3 DNA reads TGCGCCAGCAGCCAAGAACAGAGACGACAGCCCCAGCATTTT. The encoded protein is CASSQEQRRQPQHF.

V usage is TRBV6-5 and J usage is TRBJ1-5; no firm D call. The CDR3 is made up of 14 amino acids. Germline V lookup: CDR1 MNHEY, CDR2 SVGAGI. The ends were cut back, 6 bases at V and 0 bases at J, with 9 bases in the middle. CDR3 nucleotide sequence: TGTGCCAGCAGGAGAGAACATAGCAATCAGCCCCAGCATTTT. This sequence encodes CASRREHSNQPQHF.

As for this clone: Distinct nucleotide sequences in the sample also encode this CDR3. The chain employs TRBV7-2 and TRBJ1-2; perhaps TRBD1 as D (6 bases). This CDR3 has 14 residues. Germline lookup yields CDR1 SGHTA and CDR2 FQGNSA. V was trimmed by 1 base and J by 1 base, leaving 7 bases between them. CDR3 sequence: CASSLGTVNYGYTF. The CDR3 coding sequence is TGTGCCAGCAGCTTAGGGACAGTTAACTATGGCTACACCTTC.

The chain links TRBV30 to TRBJ2-3; TRBD2 agrees at 7 bases. The V segment lost 1 base and the J segment 3 bases; nucleotides outside the gene matches: 4. CDR3 length: 14 residues. Germline-derived CDR1 and CDR2 are GTSNPN and SVGIG (reference sequence). The DNA for the CDR3 is TGTGCCTGGAGTGGGGCTAGCGGTACAGATACGCAGTATTTT. This sequence encodes CAWSGASGTDTQYF. Looking up the rest from reference TRBV30 and TRBJ2-3 gives the full variable domain: SQTIHQWPATLVQPVGSPLSLECTVEGTSNPNLYWYRQAAGRGLQLLFYSVGIGQISSEVPQNLSASRPQDRQFILSSKKLLLSDSGFYLCAWSGASGTDTQYFGPGTRLTVL.

This clone was recorded a few times. The chain links TRBV5-4 to TRBJ2-7, with D possibly TRBD1 on 6 matching bases. Trimming removed 4 bases from V and 1 base from J, with 12 bases in between. CDR1 and CDR2 from the germline V gene are SGHNT and YYREEE (reference sequence). The CDR3 is 14 residues long. The CDR3 region is CASSAGTNSYEQYF. CDR3 DNA sequence: TGTGCCAGCAGCGCTGGGACAAATTCCTACGAGCAGTACTTC.

This chain uses TRBV28 with TRBJ1-4; possibly TRBD1 for D (6 bases). This CDR3 has 14 residues. CDR1 MDHEN and CDR2 SYDVKM come from the germline V gene. CDR3 bases: TGTGTCGCACACCCGGACAGCACTAATGAAAAACTGTTTTTT. Encoded protein: CVAHPDSTNEKLFF.

This clone was picked up a small number of times. CDR3 loop: CASSYPGQGVYEQYF. For the CDR3, the DNA is TGTGCCAGCAGTTACCCCGGACAGGGGGTCTACGAGCAGTACTTC. This sequence joins TRBV6-5 and TRBJ2-7, with TRBD1 matching 10 bases. The length of the CDR3 is 15 residues. CDR1 is MNHEY and CDR2 is SVGAGI in the germline V gene. V was clipped by 2 bases and J by 3 bases; unmatched bases: 4.